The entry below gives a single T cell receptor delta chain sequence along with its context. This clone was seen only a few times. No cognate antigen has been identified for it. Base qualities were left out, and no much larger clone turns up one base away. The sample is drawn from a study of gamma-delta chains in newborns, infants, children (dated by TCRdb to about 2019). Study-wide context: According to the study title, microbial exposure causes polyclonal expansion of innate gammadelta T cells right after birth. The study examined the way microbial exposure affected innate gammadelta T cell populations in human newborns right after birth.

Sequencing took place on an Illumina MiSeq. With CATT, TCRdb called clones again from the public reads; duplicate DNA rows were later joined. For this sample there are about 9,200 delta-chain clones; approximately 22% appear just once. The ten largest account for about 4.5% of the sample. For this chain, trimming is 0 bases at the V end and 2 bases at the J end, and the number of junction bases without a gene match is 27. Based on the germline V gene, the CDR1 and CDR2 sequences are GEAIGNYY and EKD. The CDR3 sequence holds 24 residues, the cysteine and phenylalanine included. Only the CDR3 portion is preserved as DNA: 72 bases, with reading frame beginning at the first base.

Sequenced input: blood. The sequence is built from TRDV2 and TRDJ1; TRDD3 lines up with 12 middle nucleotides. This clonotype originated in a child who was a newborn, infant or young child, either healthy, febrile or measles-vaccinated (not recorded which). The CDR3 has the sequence CACDTVEVGNPSSGGYARTDKLIF. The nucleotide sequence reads TGTGCCTGTGACACCGTCGAGGTGGGGAATCCGTCGTCTGGGGGATACGCGAGGACCGATAAACTCATCTTT.